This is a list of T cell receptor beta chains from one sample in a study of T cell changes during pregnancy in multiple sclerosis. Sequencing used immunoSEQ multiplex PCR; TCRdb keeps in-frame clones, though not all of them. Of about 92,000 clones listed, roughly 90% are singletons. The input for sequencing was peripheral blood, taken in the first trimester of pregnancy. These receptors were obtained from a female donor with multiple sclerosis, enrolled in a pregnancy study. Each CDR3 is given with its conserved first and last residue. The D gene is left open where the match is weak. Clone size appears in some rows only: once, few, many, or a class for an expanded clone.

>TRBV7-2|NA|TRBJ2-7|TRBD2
TGTGCCAGCAGCTCCCGGACTAGCGGGCTAAGCTCCTACGAGCAGTACTTC
CASSSRTSGLSSYEQYF
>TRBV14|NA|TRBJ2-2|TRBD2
TGTGCCAGCAGCCAGGCGACGGGAGGCGAAACCGGGGAGCTGTTTTTT
CASSQATGGETGELFF
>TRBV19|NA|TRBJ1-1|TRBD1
TGTGCCAGTAGTTGGACAGGGGGAGGCACTGAAGCTTTCTTT
CASSWTGGGTEAFF
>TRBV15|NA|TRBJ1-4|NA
TGTGCCACCAGCAGAGAAATGGCATCCGCTAATGAAAAACTGTTTTTT
CATSREMASANEKLFF
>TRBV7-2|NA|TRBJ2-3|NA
TGTGCCGGCCTTAGGGGTGGATACACAGATACGCAGTATTTT
CAGLRGGYTDTQYF
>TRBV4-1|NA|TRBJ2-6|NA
TGCGCCAGCAGCCAATGGGGCACTGGGGCCAACGTCCTGACTTTC
CASSQWGTGANVLTF
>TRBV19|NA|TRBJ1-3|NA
TGTGCCAGTCTCGACTGGAACTCTGGAAACACCATATATTTT
CASLDWNSGNTIYF
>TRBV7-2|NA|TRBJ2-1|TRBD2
TGTGCCAGCAGCTCCCGGACTAGCGGGATACGCAATGAGCAGTTCTTC
CASSSRTSGIRNEQFF
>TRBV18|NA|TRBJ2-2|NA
TGTGCCAGCTCACCACGGCTAGCCGGGACCGGGGAGCTGTTTTTT
CASSPRLAGTGELFF
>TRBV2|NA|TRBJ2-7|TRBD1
TGTGCCAGCAACTTGGGACAGAACTACGAGCAGTACTTC
CASNLGQNYEQYF
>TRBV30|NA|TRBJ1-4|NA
TGTGCCTGGAGTGTAGGGAAGGGGGATGAAAAACTGTTTTTT
CAWSVGKGDEKLFF
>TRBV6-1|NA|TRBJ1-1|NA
TGTGCCAGCGTCGGTCCCCTGAACACTGAAGCTTTCTTT
CASVGPLNTEAFF
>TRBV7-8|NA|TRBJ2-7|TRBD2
TGTGCCAGCAGCTTAGAGCTACTAGCGGGAGCGGGTTCCTACGAGCAGTACTTC
CASSLELLAGAGSYEQYF
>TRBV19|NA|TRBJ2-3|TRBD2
TGTGCCAGTAGTATAGGGACTAGCGGCACAGATACGCAGTATTTT
CASSIGTSGTDTQYF
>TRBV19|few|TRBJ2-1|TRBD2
TGTGCCAGTAGTATCCCCGGACTAGCGGGAGAGCAGTTCTTC
CASSIPGLAGEQFF
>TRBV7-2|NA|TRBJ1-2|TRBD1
TGTGCCAGCAGCTTAACCCGGACAGGGGTTGGAGGCTACACCTTC
CASSLTRTGVGGYTF
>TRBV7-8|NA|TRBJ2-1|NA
TGTGCCAGCCAGTTAGGCTACGGGAATGAGCAGTTCTTC
CASQLGYGNEQFF
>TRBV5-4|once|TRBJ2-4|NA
TGTGCCAGCAGCTTGGCAAGCGTTGAGGGGGGGAACATTCAGTACTTC
CASSLASVEGGNIQYF
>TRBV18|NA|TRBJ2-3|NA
TGTGCCAGCTCACCAGGAGGGAGAGAGACAGATACGCAGTATTTT
CASSPGGRETDTQYF
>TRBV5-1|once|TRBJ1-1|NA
TGCGCCAGCAGCTGGACTGCCAAGACTGAAGCTTTCTTT
CASSWTAKTEAFF
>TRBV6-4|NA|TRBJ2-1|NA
TGTGCCAGCCCCCTGGGCAGGGTGTTACTCCAGCAGTTCTTC
CASPLGRVLLQQFF
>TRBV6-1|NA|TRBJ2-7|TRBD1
TGTGCCAGCAAAGACAGGGGGCTACCCTACGAGCAGTACTTC
CASKDRGLPYEQYF
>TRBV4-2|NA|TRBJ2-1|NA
TGTGCCAGCAGCCCAAAAGGCGAGGGCCTCACCTACAATGAGCAGTTCTTC
CASSPKGEGLTYNEQFF
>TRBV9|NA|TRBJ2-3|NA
TGTGCCAGCAGCGTCAACACAGATACGCAGTATTTT
CASSVNTDTQYF
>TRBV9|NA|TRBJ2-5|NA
TGTGCCAGCAGCACTACAGGGGACTACCAAGAGACCCAGTACTTC
CASSTTGDYQETQYF
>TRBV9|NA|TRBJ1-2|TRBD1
TGTGCCAGCAGCCCAAGTAGGCTAGGGACAGGCAATTATGGCTACACCTTC
CASSPSRLGTGNYGYTF
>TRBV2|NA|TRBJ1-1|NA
TGTGCCAGCAGTGAAAGGAAAGCTCGGAGGGACACTGAAGCTTTCTTT
CASSERKARRDTEAFF
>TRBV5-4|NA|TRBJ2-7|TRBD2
TGTGCCAGCAGCTTCACTAGCGGGAGCTACGAGCAGTACTTC
CASSFTSGSYEQYF
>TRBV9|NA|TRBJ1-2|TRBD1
TGTGCCAGCAGCGGCAGATCGACAGGGGGCGACTATGGCTACACCTTC
CASSGRSTGGDYGYTF
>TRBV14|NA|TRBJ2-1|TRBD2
TGTGCCAGCAGCCTACTCATGGGCGGGACTAGCAAGACCATATACAATGAGCAGTTCTTC
CASSLLMGGTSKTIYNEQFF
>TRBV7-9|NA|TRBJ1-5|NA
TGTGCCAGCAGCTTAGTCGGTACAGGAAGCAATCAGCCCCAGCATTTT
CASSLVGTGSNQPQHF
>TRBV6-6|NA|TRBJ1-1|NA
TGTGCCAGCAGTTCGGCAGGTTGGGCTTTCTTT
CASSSAGWAFF
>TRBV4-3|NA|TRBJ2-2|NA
TGCGCCAGCAGGATGACTAAGTGGGACACCGGGGAGCTGTTTTTT
CASRMTKWDTGELFF